Each of the 20 T cell receptor beta chains below was sequenced from the same sample in a study of identical twins. TCRdb redid the calling of the 5' RACE reads with MiXCR, one entry per CDR3 protein. This sample yields around 1.7 million distinct CDR3 sequences, of which around 33% are seen a single time; about 0.3% belongs to the top ten. Sample: cord blood. Source of these receptors: a newborn girl in good health.

The rearrangement links TRBV5-1 to TRBJ2-3; the D is unclear. V shed 0 bases and J shed 2 bases, with 16 bases lying between them. Germline assignment: CDR1 SGHRS and CDR2 YFSETQ. This CDR3 comprises 17 residues. The CDR3, as DNA: TGCGCCAGCAGCTTGGGCCCTCAGCTTTCCTACACAGATACGCAGTATTTT. Translated, it gives CASSLGPQLSYTDTQYF.

The rearrangement links TRBV28 to TRBJ2-7, with D tentatively TRBD2 (6 bases). Per germline, CDR1 MDHEN and CDR2 SYDVKM. The CDR3 is 14 residues long. With 7 bases removed from V and 3 bases from J, the gap between germline ends came to 16 bases. The chain's CDR3 is CASKLPMGGYEQYF. The CDR3 DNA reads as TGTGCCAGCAAATTACCAATGGGGGGCTACGAGCAGTACTTC.

V gene TRBV6-6 combines with J gene TRBJ1-6; tentative D call: TRBD1 (6 bases). The CDR3 has 16 amino acids. Germline CDR1 reads MNHNY; CDR2 reads SVGAGI (reference sequence). V lost 5 bases and J 5 bases, leaving 16 bases between the germline ends. DNA of the CDR3: TGTGCCAGCAGTCCCTCCGGACAGTCCCATAATTCACCCCTCCACTTT. Its protein product is CASSPSGQSHNSPLHF.

This chain joins TRBV15 and TRBJ1-1; no firm D call. Per germline, CDR1 LNHNV and CDR2 YYDKDF (reference sequence). The CDR3 runs to 13 residues. Trimming stripped 1 base from V and 4 bases from J, with 7 bases between. CDR3 loop: CATSRVDGTEAFF. DNA of the CDR3: TGTGCCACCAGCAGAGTCGACGGCACTGAAGCTTTCTTT.

The J gene is TRBJ2-3, the V gene TRBV12-5; D tentatively reads TRBD1 or TRBD2 (5 bases each). Trimming shortened V by 5 bases and J by 1 base, and 7 bases separated the two germline ends. The V gene's germline CDR1 is LGHNT and CDR2 FRNRAP. The CDR3 sequence is 13 residues long. The CDR3 DNA reads TGTGCTAGTGGTCTGGGACGCACAGATACGCAGTATTTT. This codes for CASGLGRTDTQYF.

This clonotype occurred a few times. The V and J genes are TRBV11-3 and TRBJ2-5; possibly TRBD2 for D (6 bases). CDR3 length: 15 amino acids. The germline CDR1 and CDR2 sequences are SGHNT and YENEEA. Trimming stripped 5 bases from V and 4 bases from J, with 17 bases between. CDR3 DNA: TGTGCCAGCAGCGCCCGGGGACTCAAAGGAGAGACCCAGTACTTC. Protein sequence: CASSARGLKGETQYF.

There are a few counts of this clonotype. This chain links TRBV6-5 with TRBJ2-1; 11 bases align to TRBD2. This CDR3 region has 18 residues. V shed 0 bases, J shed 4 bases, and the junction held 8 bases outside the gene matches. CDR1 and CDR2 from the germline V gene are MNHEY and SVGAGI. The CDR3 protein is CASSYSTLAGESYNEQFF. The CDR3, as DNA: TGTGCCAGCAGTTACTCGACACTAGCGGGAGAATCGTACAATGAGCAGTTCTTC.

In this sample, this clonotype turned up a few times. V and J are TRBV5-1 and TRBJ2-5, with a tentative D call TRBD2 (5 bases). In germline, CDR1 is SGHRS, CDR2 YFSETQ. The CDR3 has 15 amino acids. V lost 1 base to trimming and J lost 2 bases, with 12 bases between them. The CDR3 sequence is CASSLFGDTQETQYF. In DNA form, the CDR3 reads TGCGCCAGCAGCTTGTTCGGGGATACACAAGAGACCCAGTACTTC.

Many counts were recorded for this clonotype. The chain's CDR3 is CASSDLSPGQVYEQYF. Written as DNA, the CDR3 is TGTGCCAGCAGTGATCTCTCGCCGGGACAGGTTTACGAGCAGTACTTC. The V and J genes are TRBV25-1 and TRBJ2-7; 8 nucleotides align to TRBD1. Germline CDR1 reads MGHDK; CDR2 reads SYGVNS. With V trimmed by 3 bases and J by 4 bases, 11 bases remained unmatched. CDR3 size: 16 residues.

V gene TRBV5-1 combines with J gene TRBJ2-3; 9 bases are shared with TRBD2. CDR3 length: 19 residues. Germline loops: CDR1 SGHRS, CDR2 YFSETQ. J lost 2 bases, V lost 3 bases, and 16 bases had no gene match. As DNA, the CDR3 is TGCGCCAGCAGCTGGGGCGATTCGGGGCTAGCGGGAATCACAGATACGCAGTATTTT. Protein: CASSWGDSGLAGITDTQYF.

The chain combines TRBV11-3 with TRBJ2-1; 7 bases are a match to TRBD1. The CDR3 sequence is 16 residues long. V dropped 3 bases and J dropped 1; count of bases not matched to a gene: 6. Germline V gives CDR1 SGHNT, CDR2 YENEEA. The CDR3: CASSFAGTASYNEQFF. CDR3 coding DNA: TGTGCCAGCAGCTTCGCTGGGACAGCTTCCTACAATGAGCAGTTCTTC.

This clonotype was seen only a few times. The rearrangement links TRBV18 to TRBJ2-7; TRBD1 matches at 7 bases. After removal of 0 bases from V and 3 bases from J, the junction contained 8 bases not matched to a gene. There are 16 residues in the CDR3. From germline, CDR1 is KGHSH and CDR2 LQKENI. As DNA, the CDR3 is TGTGCCAGCTCACCACCGTGGCAGGGGGAAAACTACGAGCAGTACTTC. Its translation: CASSPPWQGENYEQYF.

This clonotype has more than one count but fewer than ten. The chain links TRBV28 to TRBJ2-5; TRBD1 matches 8 bases. V lost 3 bases and J lost 1; bases outside the gene matches: 7. Germline V gene lookup returns CDR1 MDHEN and CDR2 SYDVKM. The CDR3 loop spans 16 amino acids. Written as DNA, the CDR3 is TGTGCCAGCAGTTTCACCGGGACAGGCGTCCAAGAGACCCAGTACTTC. This sequence encodes CASSFTGTGVQETQYF.

V gene TRBV5-4 combines with J gene TRBJ2-7, with TRBD2 matching 11 bases. CDR1 and CDR2 (germline): SGHNT, YYREEE (reference sequence). CDR3 length equals 15 residues. V was pared by 0 bases and J by 5 bases, with 4 bases of the junction left unmatched. This CDR3 reads CASSLGTSGLDEQYF. The CDR3 nucleotides read TGTGCCAGCAGCTTGGGGACTAGCGGGCTAGACGAGCAGTACTTC. The full variable domain, completed using reference TRBV5-4 and TRBJ2-7, is ETGVTQSPTHLIKTRGQQVTLRCSSQSGHNTVSWYQQALGQGPQFIFQYYREEENGRGNFPPRFSGLQFPNYSSELNVNALELDDSALYLCASSLGTSGLDEQYFGPGTRLTVT.

This clonotype was observed a handful of times. The V call is TRBV5-1, the J call TRBJ2-3; the D is unclear. Germline V gives CDR1 SGHRS, CDR2 YFSETQ. Trimming took off 1 base at V and 1 base at J, with 7 bases between the two ends. The CDR3 contains 14 residues. CDR3 coding DNA: TGCGCCAGCAGCTTGCAGTACGGCACAGATACGCAGTATTTT. Encoded protein: CASSLQYGTDTQYF.

The chain recombines TRBV6-5 with TRBJ2-7; TRBD2 might be the D (7 bases). The V gene lost 7 bases and the J gene lost 2 bases, with 15 bases spanning the gap. Germline V gives CDR1 MNHEY, CDR2 SVGAGI. The length of the CDR3 is 14 residues. This CDR3 reads CASTKRGAPYEQYF. DNA for the CDR3: TGTGCCAGCACAAAACGGGGGGCCCCCTACGAGCAGTACTTC.

This chain joins TRBV24-1 and TRBJ2-3; unclear D gene. In germline, CDR1 is KGHDR, CDR2 SFDVKD. CDR3 length equals 12 residues. V lost 4 bases and J lost 7, with 8 bases in between. The CDR3 coding sequence is TGTGCCACCAGTGACTGGCCTAATACGCAGTATTTT. Translating it yields CATSDWPNTQYF.

DNA of the CDR3: TGCAGTGCTTTCCGAGGAGGGTCCTACAATGAGCAGTTCTTC. Its translation is CSAFRGGSYNEQFF. This chain links TRBV20-1 with TRBJ2-1, with D possibly being TRBD2 (6 bases). This CDR3 contains 14 residues. Germline V gives CDR1 DFQATT, CDR2 SNEGSKA (reference sequence). Trimming removed 5 bases at V and 1 base at J, with 12 bases between.

This chain uses TRBV20-1 with TRBJ2-7, with 8 positions matching TRBD1. The CDR3 is made up of 14 amino acids. Germline values: CDR1 DFQATT, CDR2 SNEGSKA (reference sequence). Trimming at V came to 4 bases and at J to 0 bases, leaving 5 bases not matched to a gene. Written as DNA, the CDR3 is TGCAGTGCTAAGGACAGGGTTAGCTCCTACGAGCAGTACTTC. Residues: CSAKDRVSSYEQYF.

The chain combines TRBV7-2 with TRBJ2-3, with D possibly matching TRBD2 (6 bases). V lost 6 bases, J lost 4 bases, and 17 bases lay in between. The CDR3 is 15 residues long. The germline gives CDR1 SGHTA, CDR2 FQGNSA. The DNA for the CDR3 is TGTGCCAGCAGGAAGCCGGGACTGAAATCAGATACGCAGTATTTT. Protein sequence: CASRKPGLKSDTQYF. Using reference TRBV7-2 and TRBJ2-3 for the parts outside the CDR3, the full variable domain is GAGVSQSPSNKVTEKGKDVELRCDPISGHTALYWYRQSLGQGLEFLIYFQGNSAPDKSGLPSDRFSAERTGGSVSTLTIQRTQQEDSAVYLCASRKPGLKSDTQYFGPGTRLTVL.